This is a list of T cell receptor beta chains from one sample in a study of T cell responses to AZD1222 COVID-19 vaccine. Here immunoSEQ multiplex PCR was the method, and the copy in TCRdb shows in-frame clones only, minus some. The sample includes 140,000 to 150,000 clones, 88% seen only once; the top ten take roughly 5.4%. The source material was peripheral blood, sampled 28 days after the second dose of the MenACWY control vaccine. The receptors derive from an adult who received the MenACWY meningococcal vaccine as a control. CDR3s include the opening cysteine and the closing phenylalanine or tryptophan. The D gene is left open where the match is weak. The size entry is marked missing in some rows and otherwise reads once, few, many or a size class.

v_gene: TRBV19; d_gene: -; abundance: -; j_gene: TRBJ1-3; CDR3nt: TGTGCCAGTAGTATCGGCAGCACCTTCTCTGGAAACACCATATATTTT; CDR3aa: CASSIGSTFSGNTIYF
v_gene: TRBV7-2; d_gene: -; abundance: once; j_gene: TRBJ2-4; CDR3nt: TGTGCCAGCAGCTTAGCTTTTGTTACGGGTTTTAAAAACATTCAGTACTTC; CDR3aa: CASSLAFVTGFKNIQYF
v_gene: TRBV19; d_gene: TRBD1; abundance: -; j_gene: TRBJ1-1; CDR3nt: TGTGCCAGTAGTAAAGGTTCAGGACAGGGGAACACTGAAGCTTTCTTT; CDR3aa: CASSKGSGQGNTEAFF
v_gene: TRBV18; d_gene: TRBD1; abundance: -; j_gene: TRBJ1-5; CDR3nt: TGTGCCAGCTCACCACGGCGGGACAGCCTCAATCAGCCCCAGCATTTT; CDR3aa: CASSPRRDSLNQPQHF
v_gene: TRBV29-1; d_gene: -; abundance: -; j_gene: TRBJ2-3; CDR3nt: TGCAGCGTCCGGGACATCCGCACAGATACGCAGTATTTT; CDR3aa: CSVRDIRTDTQYF
v_gene: TRBV7-3; d_gene: -; abundance: -; j_gene: TRBJ2-6; CDR3nt: TGTGCCAGCAGCCCGACGAGATCTGGGGCCAACGTCCTGACTTTC; CDR3aa: CASSPTRSGANVLTF
v_gene: TRBV20-1; d_gene: -; abundance: -; j_gene: TRBJ1-1; CDR3nt: TGCAGTGCTAGTTCTGCGGAAGGGAACACTGAAGCTTTCTTT; CDR3aa: CSASSAEGNTEAFF
v_gene: TRBV5-8; d_gene: -; abundance: -; j_gene: TRBJ1-1; CDR3nt: TGTGCCAGCAGCGCGCTTAGTGCGGGCACTGAAGCTTTCTTT; CDR3aa: CASSALSAGTEAFF
v_gene: TRBV3-1/TRBV3-2; d_gene: TRBD1; abundance: -; j_gene: TRBJ2-5; CDR3nt: TGTGCCAGCAGCCAAGATCTTAGGACAGGGGGGTCGGAGACCCAGTACTTC; CDR3aa: CASSQDLRTGGSETQYF
v_gene: TRBV10-3; d_gene: -; abundance: -; j_gene: TRBJ1-2; CDR3nt: TGTGCCATCAGTATGGGTTCCTCTAACTATGGCTACACCTTC; CDR3aa: CAISMGSSNYGYTF
v_gene: TRBV12-3/TRBV12-4; d_gene: -; abundance: few; j_gene: TRBJ1-2; CDR3nt: TGTGCCAGCAGTGGTAGGGGCTACACCTTC; CDR3aa: CASSGRGYTF
v_gene: TRBV2; d_gene: -; abundance: -; j_gene: TRBJ1-5; CDR3nt: TGTGCCAGCAGTGACGTAAAATCAGGGTTGAATTCAGAGCCCCAGCATTTT; CDR3aa: CASSDVKSGLNSEPQHF
v_gene: TRBV6-5; d_gene: -; abundance: -; j_gene: TRBJ2-6; CDR3nt: TGTGCCAGCAGAGGACATCACTCTGGGGCCAACGTCCTGACTTTC; CDR3aa: CASRGHHSGANVLTF
v_gene: TRBV5-1; d_gene: -; abundance: -; j_gene: TRBJ1-1; CDR3nt: TGCGCCAGCAGCTTGCGAGTGTTGAACACTGAAGCTTTCTTT; CDR3aa: CASSLRVLNTEAFF
v_gene: TRBV10-3; d_gene: TRBD1; abundance: -; j_gene: TRBJ1-1; CDR3nt: TGTGCCATCAGTAGGGACAGGAACACTGAAGCTTTCTTT; CDR3aa: CAISRDRNTEAFF
v_gene: TRBV27; d_gene: TRBD1; abundance: -; j_gene: TRBJ1-5; CDR3nt: TGTGCCAGCAGGGGCTCGACAGGGTCCGGTCAGCCCCAGCATTTT; CDR3aa: CASRGSTGSGQPQHF
v_gene: TRBV12-5; d_gene: TRBD1; abundance: -; j_gene: TRBJ1-4; CDR3nt: TGTGCTAGTGGACCCGACAGGGAACCTGAAAAACTGTTTTTT; CDR3aa: CASGPDREPEKLFF
v_gene: TRBV7-2; d_gene: -; abundance: -; j_gene: TRBJ1-1; CDR3nt: TGTGCCAGCAGCTTAGATGTGGGCAGGGCGGACACTGAAGCTTTCTTT; CDR3aa: CASSLDVGRADTEAFF
v_gene: TRBV5-1; d_gene: TRBD1; abundance: -; j_gene: TRBJ2-5; CDR3nt: TGCGCCAGCAGCGTATCTTGGACAGGGCAAGAGACCCAGTACTTC; CDR3aa: CASSVSWTGQETQYF
v_gene: TRBV4-1; d_gene: TRBD2; abundance: once; j_gene: TRBJ2-1; CDR3nt: TGCGCCAGCAGCCTTACGGGGGGGGCTAGCGGATACAATGAGCAGTTCTTC; CDR3aa: CASSLTGGASGYNEQFF
v_gene: TRBV7-3; d_gene: -; abundance: -; j_gene: TRBJ2-3; CDR3nt: TGTGCCAGCAGCTTAAGAGGGGGGGCCGGCACAGATACGCAGTATTTT; CDR3aa: CASSLRGGAGTDTQYF
v_gene: TRBV3-1/TRBV3-2; d_gene: TRBD2; abundance: -; j_gene: TRBJ2-2; CDR3nt: TGTGCCAGCAGCCCTTTGCGGGGGTTAGGCACCGGGGAGCTGTTTTTT; CDR3aa: CASSPLRGLGTGELFF
v_gene: TRBV11-2; d_gene: -; abundance: -; j_gene: TRBJ2-7; CDR3nt: TGTGCCAGCAGCTTAGAGCGGGAAAGGTACGAGCAGTACTTC; CDR3aa: CASSLERERYEQYF
v_gene: TRBV5-6; d_gene: TRBD1; abundance: -; j_gene: TRBJ1-4; CDR3nt: TGTGCCAGCAGCTTGTCCGCAGGGGGCGCCCCGCAAGAAAAACTGTTTTTT; CDR3aa: CASSLSAGGAPQEKLFF
v_gene: TRBV2; d_gene: -; abundance: -; j_gene: TRBJ1-2; CDR3nt: TGTGCCAGCAATAAAGAAGCCGCCTATGGCTACACCTTC; CDR3aa: CASNKEAAYGYTF
v_gene: TRBV5-1; d_gene: TRBD1; abundance: -; j_gene: TRBJ1-2; CDR3nt: TGCGCCAGCAGCTTGGGACAGGGGGATGGCTACACCTTC; CDR3aa: CASSLGQGDGYTF
v_gene: TRBV9; d_gene: -; abundance: -; j_gene: TRBJ1-1; CDR3nt: TGTGCCAGCAGCGTAGGAAGATGGATGAACACTGAAGCTTTCTTT; CDR3aa: CASSVGRWMNTEAFF